The following is a T cell receptor (beta chain) sequence with its context. What it binds is unknown. The data were taken from a study of T cells in Graves' hyperthyroidism and ophthalmopathy. Turning to the study itself: Peripheral blood was drawn at first diagnosis, prior to all treatment.

Amplified regions were TCR beta CDR3 sequences from RNA transcripts. RT-PCR in the first round (using the HTBI primer set) targeted the TCR CDR3. TCRdb fed the multiplex PCR reads into MiXCR, producing one record per CDR3 protein. This sample yields about 740,000 distinct CDR3 sequences, of which 14% are seen a single time; roughly a tenth belongs to the top ten. Researchers defined stable Graves' hyperthyroidism as no ophthalmopathy progression within 18 months. Together with thyroid ultrasound, orbital computed tomography, serum thyroxine and TRAb, clinical symptoms were used for diagnoses. Overall study results and limits: Among thyroid clonotypes expanded above 0.001, most also appeared in blood.

Trimming left V 4 bases short and J 7 bases short, with 20 bases between. Germline lookup yields CDR1 MGHRA and CDR2 YSYEKL. The CDR3 runs to 16 residues. Source material: blood. V usage is TRBV4-1 and J usage is TRBJ1-3; D not certain. The sequence derives from a woman between 18 and 29 years old with Graves' hyperthyroidism. As DNA, the CDR3 is TGCGCCAGCAGCCCCTCAGCCGTCAGCTTGCTTAACACCATATATTTT. It specifies CASSPSAVSLLNTIYF.